This T cell receptor (beta chain) was found in a study of T cells in Graves' hyperthyroidism and ophthalmopathy. As for the study in general: Any treatment followed the collection of peripheral blood at initial diagnosis.

Each diagnosis drew on symptoms, thyroxine, TRAb, thyroid ultrasound and orbital computed tomography findings. TCR beta CDR3 region amplification was performed from RNA transcripts. The HTBI primer set served for first-round RT-PCR of the TCR CDR3. TCRdb re-derived calls from the multiplex PCR reads in MiXCR, one entry per CDR3 protein. The repertoire holds under 650,000 distinct CDR3 sequences, 15% to 20% seen once, with 3.8% in the top ten. This clonotype was found a few times. Germline values: CDR1 SGHTA, CDR2 FQGNSA. CDR3 length: 14 residues. Trimming cost V 2 bases and J 0 bases, with 5 bases left between them.

Source material: blood. The chain uses TRBV7-2 and TRBJ1-3; D gene unclear. This sequence was found in a woman under 40 with Graves' hyperthyroidism. CDR3 DNA: TGTGCCAGCAGCTTATACGGCTCTGGAAACACCATATATTTT. This translates into CASSLYGSGNTIYF.